Presented here are 4 T cell receptor beta chains from one specimen sequenced in a study of T cell responses to AZD1222 COVID-19 vaccine. Only in-frame clones appear in the TCRdb table, and some are missing; sequencing was by immunoSEQ multiplex PCR. The table lists 150,000 to 200,000 clones, 94% of them singletons, with approximately 5.5% in the top ten. The input for sequencing was peripheral blood, taken 28 days after the second AZD1222 dose. The source of these receptors is an adult who received the AZD1222 COVID-19 vaccine.

V usage is TRBV2 and J usage is TRBJ2-7; the D gene is possibly TRBD2 (6 bases). Germline assignment: CDR1 SNHLY and CDR2 FYNNEI. Trimming shortened V by 7 bases and J by 7 bases, and 11 bases separated the two germline ends. The CDR3 runs to 11 residues. CDR3 in DNA: TGTGCCAGCAACCTCGCGGGGGAGCAGTACTTC. It specifies CASNLAGEQYF.

This chain uses TRBV30 with TRBJ1-2; D is perhaps TRBD1 (6 bases). Trimming removed 4 bases from V and 8 bases from J, with 20 bases in between. Germline V gene lookup returns CDR1 GTSNPN and CDR2 SVGIG (reference sequence). This CDR3 region has 14 residues. For the CDR3, the DNA is TGTGCCTGGAACCTGGACAGACGGCTTCAAGGCTACACCTTC. Encoded protein: CAWNLDRRLQGYTF.

V gene TRBV7-9 combines with J gene TRBJ2-3; D gene uncertain. Germline V CDR1 and CDR2: SEHNR, FQNEAQ (reference sequence). Trimming took off 1 base at V and 0 bases at J, with 2 bases between the two ends. The CDR3 extends over 13 amino acids. CDR3: CASSLGSTDTQYF. CDR3 coding DNA: TGTGCCAGCAGCTTAGGGAGCACAGATACGCAGTATTTT.

The chain carries TRBV7-3 and TRBJ2-7, with 14 bases aligning to TRBD2. Germline loops: CDR1 SGHTA, CDR2 FQGTGA. Trimming at V came to 5 bases and at J to 2 bases, leaving 2 bases not matched to a gene. CDR3 size: 15 residues. The CDR3 loop reads CASSPGLAGAYEQYF. CDR3 nucleotides: TGTGCCAGCAGCCCGGGACTAGCGGGGGCCTACGAGCAGTACTTC.